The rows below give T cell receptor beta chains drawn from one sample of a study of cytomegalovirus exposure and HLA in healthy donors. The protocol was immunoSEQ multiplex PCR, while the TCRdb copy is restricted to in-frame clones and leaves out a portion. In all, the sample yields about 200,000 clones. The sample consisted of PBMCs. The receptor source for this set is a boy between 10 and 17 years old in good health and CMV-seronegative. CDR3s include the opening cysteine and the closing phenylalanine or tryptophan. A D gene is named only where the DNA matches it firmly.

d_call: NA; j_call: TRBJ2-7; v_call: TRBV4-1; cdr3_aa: CASSQERLGQSSYEQYF; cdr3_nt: TGCGCCAGCAGCCAAGAACGATTGGGGCAGAGCTCCTACGAGCAGTACTTC
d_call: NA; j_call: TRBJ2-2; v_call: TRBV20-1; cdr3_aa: CSAASYGELFF; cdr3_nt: TGCAGTGCTGCGTCGTACGGGGAGCTGTTTTTT
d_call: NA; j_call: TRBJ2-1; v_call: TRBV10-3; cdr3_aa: CAISESAPGFYNEQFF; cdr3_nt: TGTGCCATCAGTGAGTCTGCCCCAGGTTTCTACAATGAGCAGTTCTTC
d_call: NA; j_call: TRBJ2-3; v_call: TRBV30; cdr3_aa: CAWSVGPGSSTDTQYF; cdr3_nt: TGTGCCTGGAGTGTAGGTCCAGGATCTAGCACAGATACGCAGTATTTT
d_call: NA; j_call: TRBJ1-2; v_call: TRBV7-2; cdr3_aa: CASSSLGYYGYTF; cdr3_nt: TGTGCCAGCAGCTCCCTCGGGTACTATGGCTACACCTTC
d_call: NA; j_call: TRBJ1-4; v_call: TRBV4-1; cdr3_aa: CASSQARGPTNEKLFF; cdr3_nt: TGCGCCAGCAGCCAAGCTCGGGGTCCAACTAATGAAAAACTGTTTTTT
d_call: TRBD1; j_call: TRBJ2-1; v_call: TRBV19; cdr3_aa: CASSIVATGYNEQFF; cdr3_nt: TGTGCCAGTAGTATAGTCGCGACAGGGTACAATGAGCAGTTCTTC
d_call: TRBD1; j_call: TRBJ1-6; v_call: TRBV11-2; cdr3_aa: CASSLLDREGSPLHF; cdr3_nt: TGTGCCAGCAGCTTACTTGACAGGGAAGGTTCACCCCTCCACTTT
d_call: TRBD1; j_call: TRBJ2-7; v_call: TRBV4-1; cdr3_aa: CASSLGQERGYEQYF; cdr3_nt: TGCGCCAGCAGCCTTGGACAGGAAAGGGGTTACGAGCAGTACTTC
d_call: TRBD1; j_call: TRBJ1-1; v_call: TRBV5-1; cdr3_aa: CASSLGGQGAREAFF; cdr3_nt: TGCGCCAGCAGCTTGGGGGGACAGGGGGCCCGTGAAGCTTTCTTT
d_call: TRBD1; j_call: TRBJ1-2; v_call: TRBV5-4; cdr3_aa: CASRAGGDNYGYTF; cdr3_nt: TGTGCCAGCAGGGCAGGGGGTGACAACTATGGCTACACCTTC
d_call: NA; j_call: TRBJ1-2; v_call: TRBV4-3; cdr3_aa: CASSQQGEGGYTF; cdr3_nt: TGCGCCAGCAGCCAACAGGGTGAAGGCGGCTACACCTTC
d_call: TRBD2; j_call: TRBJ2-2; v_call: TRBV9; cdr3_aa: CASSAIRDYNTGELFF; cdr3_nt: TGTGCCAGCAGCGCGATCCGGGACTATAACACCGGGGAGCTGTTTTTT
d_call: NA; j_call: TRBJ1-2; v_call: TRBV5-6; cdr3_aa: CASSLVSGEGYTF; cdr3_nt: TGTGCCAGCAGCTTGGTTTCAGGGGAGGGCTACACCTTC
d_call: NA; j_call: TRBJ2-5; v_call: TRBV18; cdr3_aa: CASSPTGQETQYF; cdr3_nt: TGTGCCAGCTCCCCAACCGGGCAAGAGACCCAGTACTTC
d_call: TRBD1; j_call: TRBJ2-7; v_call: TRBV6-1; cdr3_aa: CASSDGQGHYEQYF; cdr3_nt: TGTGCCAGCAGTGACGGACAGGGGCACTACGAGCAGTACTTC
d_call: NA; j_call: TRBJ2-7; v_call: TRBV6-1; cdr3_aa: CASPRDIPDYEQYF; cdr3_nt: TGTGCCAGCCCCCGGGACATACCTGACTACGAGCAGTACTTC
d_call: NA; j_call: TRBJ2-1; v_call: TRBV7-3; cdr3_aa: CASSSRGAGHNEQFF; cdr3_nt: TGTGCCAGCAGCTCTCGGGGGGCCGGACACAATGAGCAGTTCTTC
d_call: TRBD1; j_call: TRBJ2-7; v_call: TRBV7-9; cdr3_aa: CASSLGDRLHEQYF; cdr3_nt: TGTGCCAGCAGCTTAGGGGACAGGCTCCACGAGCAGTACTTC
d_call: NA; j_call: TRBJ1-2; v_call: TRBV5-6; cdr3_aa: CASSLSRSTAGYTF; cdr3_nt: TGTGCCAGCAGCTTGAGTCGGAGTACGGCTGGCTACACCTTC
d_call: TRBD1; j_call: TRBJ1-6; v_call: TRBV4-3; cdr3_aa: CASSRRSWGDRVPRGGDSPPHF; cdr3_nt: TGCGCCAGCAGCCGAAGAAGTTGGGGGGACAGAGTCCCTCGGGGGGGAGATTCACCCCCCCACTTT
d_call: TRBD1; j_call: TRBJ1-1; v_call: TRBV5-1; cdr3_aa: CASSWVGTGVGTEAFF; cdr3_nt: TGCGCCAGCAGCTGGGTCGGTACAGGGGTGGGGACTGAAGCTTTCTTT
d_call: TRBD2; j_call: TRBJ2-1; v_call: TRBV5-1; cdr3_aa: CASSFPTGLSDEQFF; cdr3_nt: TGCGCCAGCAGCTTCCCCACGGGACTAAGCGATGAGCAGTTCTTC
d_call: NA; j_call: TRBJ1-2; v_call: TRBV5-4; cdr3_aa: CASSLVGANYGYTF; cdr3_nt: TGTGCCAGCAGCTTAGTAGGAGCTAACTATGGCTACACCTTC
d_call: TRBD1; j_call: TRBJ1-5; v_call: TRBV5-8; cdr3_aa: CASSLQGARNQPQHF; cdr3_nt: TGTGCCAGCAGCTTACAGGGGGCGCGCAATCAGCCCCAGCATTTT
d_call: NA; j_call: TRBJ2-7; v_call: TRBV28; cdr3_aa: CASSPVFYEQYF; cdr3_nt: TGTGCCAGCAGTCCGGTCTTCTACGAGCAGTACTTC
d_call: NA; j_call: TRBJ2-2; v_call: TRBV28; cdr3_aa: CASTLSKAVAGELFF; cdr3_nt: TGTGCCAGCACTCTCAGTAAGGCGGTAGCCGGGGAGCTGTTTTTT
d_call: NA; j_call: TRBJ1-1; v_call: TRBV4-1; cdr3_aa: CASSQTRGNEAFF; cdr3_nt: TGCGCCAGCAGCCAAACCAGAGGCAATGAAGCTTTCTTT
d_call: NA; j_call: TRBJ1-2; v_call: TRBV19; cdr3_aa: CASAGGEVPGYTF; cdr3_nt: TGTGCCAGCGCGGGAGGGGAAGTTCCTGGCTACACCTTC
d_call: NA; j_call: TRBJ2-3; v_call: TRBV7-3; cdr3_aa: CASSQDSYTQYF; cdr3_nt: TGTGCCAGCAGCCAAGACTCTTATACGCAGTATTTT
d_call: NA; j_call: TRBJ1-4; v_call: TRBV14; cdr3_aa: CASSQVRSGAREKLFF; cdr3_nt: TGTGCCAGCAGCCAGGTGCGATCAGGGGCCCGTGAAAAACTGTTTTTT
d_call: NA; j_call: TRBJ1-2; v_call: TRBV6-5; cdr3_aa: CASSYSTGFEYGYTF; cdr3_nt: TGTGCCAGCAGTTACTCGACGGGTTTCGAGTATGGCTACACCTTC
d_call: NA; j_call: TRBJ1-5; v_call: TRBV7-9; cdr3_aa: CASSTGRDQPQHF; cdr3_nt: TGTGCCAGCAGCACCGGGAGAGATCAGCCCCAGCATTTT
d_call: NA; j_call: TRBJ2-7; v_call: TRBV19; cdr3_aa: CASRGVYEQYF; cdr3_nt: TGTGCCAGTCGAGGAGTGTACGAGCAGTACTTC
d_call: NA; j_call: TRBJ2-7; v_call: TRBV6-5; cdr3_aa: CASSVGVGEQYF; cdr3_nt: TGTGCCAGCAGTGTAGGGGTGGGGGAGCAGTACTTC
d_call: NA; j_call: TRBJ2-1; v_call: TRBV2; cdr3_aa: CASKLRGFNEQFF; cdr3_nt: TGTGCCAGCAAGTTGCGGGGTTTCAATGAGCAGTTCTTC
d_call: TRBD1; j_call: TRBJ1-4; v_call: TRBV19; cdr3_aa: CASSSGQGGSPKEKLFF; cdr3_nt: TGTGCCAGTAGTAGCGGACAGGGGGGGAGCCCAAAGGAAAAACTGTTTTTT
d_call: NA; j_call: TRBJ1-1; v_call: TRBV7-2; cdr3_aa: CASSLAFRGNTEAFF; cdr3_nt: TGTGCCAGCAGCTTAGCTTTTCGGGGGAACACTGAAGCTTTCTTT
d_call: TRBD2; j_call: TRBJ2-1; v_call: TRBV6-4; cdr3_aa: CASSRTSGGADEQFF; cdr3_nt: TGTGCCAGCTCTCGGACTAGCGGGGGGGCTGATGAGCAGTTCTTC
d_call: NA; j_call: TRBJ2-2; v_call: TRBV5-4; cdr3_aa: CASSLGAGGPGELFF; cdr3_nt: TGTGCCAGCAGCTTGGGAGCAGGTGGGCCCGGGGAGCTGTTTTTT
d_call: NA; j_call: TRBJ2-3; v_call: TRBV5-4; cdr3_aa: CASSLGLQGTDTQYF; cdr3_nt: TGTGCCAGCAGCTTGGGACTTCAAGGCACAGATACGCAGTATTTT
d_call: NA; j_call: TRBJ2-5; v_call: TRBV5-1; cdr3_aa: CASSSITPGTKETQYF; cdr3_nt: TGCGCCAGCAGCTCAATAACCCCCGGGACAAAGGAGACCCAGTACTTC
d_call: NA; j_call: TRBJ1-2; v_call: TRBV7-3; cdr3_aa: CASSITSGQGGGYTF; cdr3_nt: TGTGCCAGCAGCATAACATCCGGGCAGGGTGGTGGCTACACCTTC
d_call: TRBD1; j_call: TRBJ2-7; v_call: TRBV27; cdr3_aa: CASRSGQGAYEQYF; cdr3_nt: TGTGCCAGCAGATCGGGACAGGGGGCCTACGAGCAGTACTTC
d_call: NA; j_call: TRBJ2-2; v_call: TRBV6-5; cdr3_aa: CASKQILHNTGELFF; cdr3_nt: TGTGCCAGCAAACAGATCCTACACAACACCGGGGAGCTGTTTTTT
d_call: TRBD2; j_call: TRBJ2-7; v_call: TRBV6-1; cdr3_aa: CASTTGGVYEQYF; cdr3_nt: TGTGCCAGCACCACGGGAGGAGTCTACGAGCAGTACTTC
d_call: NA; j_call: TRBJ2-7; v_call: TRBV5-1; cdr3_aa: CASGFSGSSSYEQYF; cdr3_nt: TGCGCCAGCGGATTTAGCGGATCCAGCTCCTACGAGCAGTACTTC
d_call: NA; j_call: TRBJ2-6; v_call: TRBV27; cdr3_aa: CASSRLGSGANVLTF; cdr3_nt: TGTGCCAGCAGTCGACTGGGCTCTGGGGCCAACGTCCTGACTTTC
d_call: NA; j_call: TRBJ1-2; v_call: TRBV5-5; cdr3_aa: CASSMEGATYGYTF; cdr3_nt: TGTGCCAGCAGCATGGAAGGGGCAACCTATGGCTACACCTTC
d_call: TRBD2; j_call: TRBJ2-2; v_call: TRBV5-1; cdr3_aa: CASSWGASGGPTGELFF; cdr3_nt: TGCGCCAGCAGCTGGGGGGCTAGCGGGGGCCCGACCGGGGAGCTGTTTTTT
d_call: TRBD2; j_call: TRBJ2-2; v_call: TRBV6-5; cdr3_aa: CASQGGRELTGELFF; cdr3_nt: TGTGCCAGTCAAGGCGGGAGGGAACTCACCGGGGAGCTGTTTTTT
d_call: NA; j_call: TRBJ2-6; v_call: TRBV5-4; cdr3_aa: CASSGVSGANVLTF; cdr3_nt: TGTGCCAGCAGCGGAGTCTCTGGGGCCAACGTCCTGACTTTC
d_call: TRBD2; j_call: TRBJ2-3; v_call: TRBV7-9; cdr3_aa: CASPPSGGPPGDTQYF; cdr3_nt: TGTGCCAGCCCCCCTAGCGGGGGCCCTCCGGGAGATACGCAGTATTTT
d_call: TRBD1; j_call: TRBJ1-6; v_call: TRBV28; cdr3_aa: CASTADRVRSPLHF; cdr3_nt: TGTGCCAGCACCGCGGACAGGGTCAGGTCACCCCTCCACTTT
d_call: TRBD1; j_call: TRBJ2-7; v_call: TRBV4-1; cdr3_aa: CASSLTLGQGSYEQYF; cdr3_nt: TGCGCCAGCAGCCTAACCTTGGGACAGGGATCCTACGAGCAGTACTTC
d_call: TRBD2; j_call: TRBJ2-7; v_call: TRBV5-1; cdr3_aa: CASSWGTSGGYEQYF; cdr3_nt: TGCGCCAGCAGCTGGGGGACTAGCGGGGGCTACGAGCAGTACTTC